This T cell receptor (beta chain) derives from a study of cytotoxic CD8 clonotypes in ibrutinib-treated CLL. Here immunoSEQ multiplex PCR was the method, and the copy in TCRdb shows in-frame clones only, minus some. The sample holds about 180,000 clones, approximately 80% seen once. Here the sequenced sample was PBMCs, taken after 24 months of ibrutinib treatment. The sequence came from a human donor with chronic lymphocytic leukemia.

CDR3 sequence: CASGQGNEQFF. DNA for the CDR3: TGTGCCAGCGGACAGGGAAATGAGCAGTTCTTC. This chain connects TRBV2 to TRBJ2-1; 8 nucleotides align to TRBD1. Germline V gene lookup returns CDR1 SNHLY and CDR2 FYNNEI. This CDR3 comprises 11 residues. V lost 8 bases and J lost 7; bases outside the gene matches: 1.